The present TCR beta chain was sequenced within a study of T cell repertoires in ileal Crohn's disease. Study-level information: Median disease duration was approximately eight years; 35% smoked at surgery.

This CDR3 spans 15 amino acids. V trimming: 7 bases; J trimming: 5 bases; junction bases outside the gene matches: 10. Germline V gives CDR1 SGHTA, CDR2 FQGNSA. Concerning this clone itself: Its specificity is not known.

Study-wide findings and caveats: Compared with non-smokers, active smokers at surgery showed more clonal expansions. Mucosal expansions were suggested to be mainly CD8 T cells. Every patient over 26.8% clonality showed endoscopic recurrence.

Sequencing used immunoSEQ multiplex PCR; TCRdb keeps in-frame clones, though not all of them. The table includes tens of thousands of clones, about four fifths detected once. The source is an adult with Crohn's disease. Sequenced material: ileal tissue. The rearrangement joins TRBV7-2 to TRBJ1-2; 10 nucleotides agree with TRBD1. CDR3 sequence: CASTSTGGAVYGYTF. CDR3 sequence (DNA): TGTGCCAGCACCTCGACAGGGGGCGCAGTGTATGGCTACACCTTC.